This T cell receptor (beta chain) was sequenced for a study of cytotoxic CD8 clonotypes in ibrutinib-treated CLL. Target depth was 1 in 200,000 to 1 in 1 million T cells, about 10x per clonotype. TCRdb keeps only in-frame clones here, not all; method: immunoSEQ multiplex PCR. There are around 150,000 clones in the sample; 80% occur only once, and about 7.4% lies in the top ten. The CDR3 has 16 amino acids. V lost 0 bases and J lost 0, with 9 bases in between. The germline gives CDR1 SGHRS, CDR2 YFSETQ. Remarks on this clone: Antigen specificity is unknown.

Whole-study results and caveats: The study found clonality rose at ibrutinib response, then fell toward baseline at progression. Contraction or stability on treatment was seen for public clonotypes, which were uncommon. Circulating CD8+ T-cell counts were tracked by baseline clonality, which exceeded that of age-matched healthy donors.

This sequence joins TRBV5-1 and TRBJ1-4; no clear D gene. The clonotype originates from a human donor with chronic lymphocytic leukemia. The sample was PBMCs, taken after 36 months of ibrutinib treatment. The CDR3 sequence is CASSLAYSPTNEKLFF. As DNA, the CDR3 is TGCGCCAGCAGCTTGGCCTACAGCCCAACTAATGAAAAACTGTTTTTT.